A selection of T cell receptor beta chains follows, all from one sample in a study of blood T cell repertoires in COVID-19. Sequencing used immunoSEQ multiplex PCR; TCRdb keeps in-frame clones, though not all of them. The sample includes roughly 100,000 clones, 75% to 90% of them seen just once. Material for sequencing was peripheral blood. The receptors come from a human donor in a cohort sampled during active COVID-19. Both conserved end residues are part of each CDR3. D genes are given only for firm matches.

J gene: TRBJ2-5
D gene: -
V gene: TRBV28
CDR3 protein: CASSWVARRRETQYF

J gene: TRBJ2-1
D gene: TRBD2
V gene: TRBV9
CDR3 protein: CASSDSGGYNEQFF

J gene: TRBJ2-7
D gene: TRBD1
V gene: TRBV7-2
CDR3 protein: CASSSDRGRYEQYF

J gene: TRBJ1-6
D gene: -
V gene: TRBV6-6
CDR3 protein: CASSYARGAPVHF

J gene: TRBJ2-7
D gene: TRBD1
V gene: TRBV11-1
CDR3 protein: CASSQRQGSPYEQYF

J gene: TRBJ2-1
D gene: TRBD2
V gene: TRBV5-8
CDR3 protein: CASPLAVGTSGADEQFF

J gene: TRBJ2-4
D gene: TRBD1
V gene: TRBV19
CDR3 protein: CASSITGGRKNIQYF

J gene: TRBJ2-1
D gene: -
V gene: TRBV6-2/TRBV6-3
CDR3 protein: CASSRRSEQFF

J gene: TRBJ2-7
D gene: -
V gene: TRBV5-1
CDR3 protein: CASSWDNPSYEQYF

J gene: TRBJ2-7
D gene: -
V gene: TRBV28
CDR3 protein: CASSSTAYEQYF

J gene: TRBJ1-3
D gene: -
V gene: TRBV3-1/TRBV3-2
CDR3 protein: CASTHPGFTAGNTIYF

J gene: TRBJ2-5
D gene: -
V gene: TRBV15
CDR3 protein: CATSRASVRGETQYF

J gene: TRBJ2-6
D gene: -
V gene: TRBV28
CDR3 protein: CASRTQGSGANVLTF

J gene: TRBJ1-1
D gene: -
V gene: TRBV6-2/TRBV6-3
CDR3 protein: CASSSLGRTNTEAFF

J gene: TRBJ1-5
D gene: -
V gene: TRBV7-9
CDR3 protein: CASSPGGTGDQPQHF

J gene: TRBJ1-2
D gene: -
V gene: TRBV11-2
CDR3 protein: CASSFYVGGGYGYTF

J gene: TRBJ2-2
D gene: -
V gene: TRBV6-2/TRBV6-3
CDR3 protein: CASSYSSVGAGNTGELFF

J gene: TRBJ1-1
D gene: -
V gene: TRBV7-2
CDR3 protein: CASSLARHLNTEAFF

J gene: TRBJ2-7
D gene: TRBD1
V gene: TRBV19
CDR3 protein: CASSTPRTGGAYEQYF

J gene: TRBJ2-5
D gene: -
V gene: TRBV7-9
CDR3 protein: CASSKTASQYQETQYF

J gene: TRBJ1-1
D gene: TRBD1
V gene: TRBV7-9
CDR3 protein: CASRRQGAGTEAFF

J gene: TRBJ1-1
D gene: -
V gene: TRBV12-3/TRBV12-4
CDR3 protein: CASSFSGYTEAFF

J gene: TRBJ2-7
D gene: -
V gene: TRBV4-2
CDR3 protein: CASSQVGLAEQYF

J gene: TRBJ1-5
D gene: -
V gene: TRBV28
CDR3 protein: CASRAGHQPQHF

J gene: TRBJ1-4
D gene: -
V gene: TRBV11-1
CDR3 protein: CASSQGSEKLFF

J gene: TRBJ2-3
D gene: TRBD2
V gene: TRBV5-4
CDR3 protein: CASTLRLAGGTDTQYF

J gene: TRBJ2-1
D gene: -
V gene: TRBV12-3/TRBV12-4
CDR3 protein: CASSSGAGHEQFF

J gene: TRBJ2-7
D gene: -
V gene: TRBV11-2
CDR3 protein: CASSSWTVSYEQYF

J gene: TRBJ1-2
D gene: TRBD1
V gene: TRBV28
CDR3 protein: CAGRGQGYGYTF

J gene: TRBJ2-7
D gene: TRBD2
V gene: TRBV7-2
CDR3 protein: CASSLVGLGGAYEQYF

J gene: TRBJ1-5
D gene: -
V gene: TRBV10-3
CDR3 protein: CAISDLGGAVNQPQHF

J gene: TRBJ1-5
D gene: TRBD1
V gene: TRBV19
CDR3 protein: CATSETGGNQPQHF

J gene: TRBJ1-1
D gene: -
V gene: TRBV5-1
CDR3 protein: CASSFQAATNTEAFF

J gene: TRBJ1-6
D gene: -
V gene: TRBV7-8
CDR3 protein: CASSPGANSPLHF